This TCR beta chain was documented in a study of response to subunit inactivated influenza vaccine. V lost 5 bases, J lost 5 bases, and 4 bases stayed unmatched. Per germline, CDR1 SGHVS and CDR2 FQNEAQ. The CDR3 is 13 amino acids. MiXCR, run by TCRdb on the RT-PCR reads, gives a single entry per CDR3 protein. The profile shows 550,000 to 650,000 distinct CDR3 sequences, around 11% of them singletons. This clonotype was found a few times. Its antigen is currently unknown. General study findings and limits: T cells newly recruited by each seasonal influenza vaccination are few, the authors suggested.

The sequencing used PBMCs from blood, collected on the day of vaccination. J is TRBJ1-2 and V is TRBV7-8; 8 positions match TRBD1. This clonotype was sampled from a man aged 50-60 years who received an inactivated influenza vaccine. The chain's CDR3 is CASSRTGLYGYTF. The CDR3 DNA reads as TGTGCCAGCAGCCGGACAGGGCTTTATGGCTACACCTTC.